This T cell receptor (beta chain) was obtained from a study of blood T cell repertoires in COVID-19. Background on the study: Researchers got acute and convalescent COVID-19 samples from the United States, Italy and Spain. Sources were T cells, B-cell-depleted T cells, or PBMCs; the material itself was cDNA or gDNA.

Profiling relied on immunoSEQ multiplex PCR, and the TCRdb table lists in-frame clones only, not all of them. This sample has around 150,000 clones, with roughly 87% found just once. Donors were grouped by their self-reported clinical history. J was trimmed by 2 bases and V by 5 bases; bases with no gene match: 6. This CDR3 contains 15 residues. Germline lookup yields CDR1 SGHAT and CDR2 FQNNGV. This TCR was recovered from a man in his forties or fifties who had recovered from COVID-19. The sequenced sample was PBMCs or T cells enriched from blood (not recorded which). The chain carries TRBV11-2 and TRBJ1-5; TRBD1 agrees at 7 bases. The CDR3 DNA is TGTGCCAGCAGCCCCGGGACAGAGCGCAATCAGCCCCAGCATTTT. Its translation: CASSPGTERNQPQHF.